The present TCR beta chain was sequenced within a study of vaccination and CD4 T cells after COVID-19. Sequence data for DNA of cultured CD4+ T cells were generated by the Oncomine TCR Beta short-read assay. Using the QIAamp micro DNA kit, genomic DNA was extracted from the CD4+ T cells that had been cultured. TCRdb analysed the PCR reads with MiXCR anew, one entry per CDR3 protein. The sample comprises about 9,300 distinct CDR3 sequences, roughly a third of which are singletons, and approximately 20% rests with the top ten. Treatment: roughly 10-day PBMC culture with coronavirus spike peptide pools or control peptides (ViraFEST assay). The unexposed donor provided CD4+ T cells, which were taken before the COVID-19 pandemic (2011-2018). After culture for about ten days, isolation of CD4+ T cells was performed by negative selection. The sample holds a few counts of this clonotype. Its antigen remains unknown.

This CDR3 comprises 18 residues. Germline CDR1 reads SGHVS; CDR2 reads FQNEAQ. V shed 0 bases and J 4 bases; nucleotides not matched to a gene: 7. This sequence originates from a human donor in good health. V is TRBV7-8 and J is TRBJ1-6; 9 bases match TRBD1. Sequenced input: CD4+ T cells from blood, cultured in vitro. CDR3 sequence (DNA): TGTGCCAGCAGCTTAGCGGGGGCGACAGGGGGGTATAATTCACCCCTCCACTTT. Translation gives CASSLAGATGGYNSPLHF.